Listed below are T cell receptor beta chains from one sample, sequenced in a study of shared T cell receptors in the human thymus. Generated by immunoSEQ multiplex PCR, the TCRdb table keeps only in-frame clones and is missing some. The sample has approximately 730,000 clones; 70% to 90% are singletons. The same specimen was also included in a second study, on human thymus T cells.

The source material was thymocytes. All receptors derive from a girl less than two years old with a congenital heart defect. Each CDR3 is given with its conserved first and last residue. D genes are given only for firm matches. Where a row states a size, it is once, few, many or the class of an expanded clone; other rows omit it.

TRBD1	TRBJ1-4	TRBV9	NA	CASSGGTADSGEKLFF	TGTGCCAGCAGCGGGGGGACAGCCGATTCGGGTGAAAAACTGTTTTTT
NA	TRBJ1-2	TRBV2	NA	CASSEADSPVLYGYTF	TGTGCCAGCAGTGAAGCCGACAGCCCCGTACTCTATGGCTACACCTTC
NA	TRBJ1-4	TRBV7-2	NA	CASSWTDSPNEKLFF	TGTGCCAGCAGCTGGACGGACAGCCCCAATGAAAAACTGTTTTTT
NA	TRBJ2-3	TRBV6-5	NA	CASSYQQGAPTDTQYF	TGTGCCAGCAGTTACCAACAGGGAGCTCCCACAGATACACAGTATTTT
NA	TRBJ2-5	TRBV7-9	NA	CASSLAGRRGHYF	TGTGCCAGCAGCCTGGCCGGGAGAAGGGGGCATTACTTC
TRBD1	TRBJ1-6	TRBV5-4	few	CASSLSVPKGQPDSPLHF	TGTGCCAGCAGCTTGTCCGTGCCAAAGGGACAGCCTGATTCACCCCTCCACTTT
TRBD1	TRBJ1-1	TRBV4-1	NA	CASSPKIGGTENNTEAFF	TGCGCCAGCAGCCCAAAGATTGGGGGGACAGAGAATAACACTGAAGCTTTCTTT
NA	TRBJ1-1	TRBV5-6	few	CASSPDRDTEAFF	TGTGCCAGCAGCCCAGACAGAGACACTGAAGCTTTCTTT
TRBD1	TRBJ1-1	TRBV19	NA	CASSMWSQGEGAGNTEAFF	TGTGCCAGTAGTATGTGGTCCCAGGGGGAAGGAGCGGGGAACACTGAAGCTTTCTTT
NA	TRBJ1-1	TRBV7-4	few	CASSQVRSSNTEAFF	TGTGCCAGCAGCCAGGTACGGTCATCGAACACTGAAGCTTTCTTT
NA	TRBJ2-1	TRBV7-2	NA	CASSPPYGGFPPREQFF	TGTGCCAGCAGCCCCCCTTACGGCGGGTTTCCGCCTAGAGAGCAGTTCTTC
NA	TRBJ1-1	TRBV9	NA	CASSTRQKREDTEAFF	TGTGCCAGCAGCACCCGACAGAAAAGAGAGGACACTGAAGCTTTCTTT
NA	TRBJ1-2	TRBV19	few	CASSMTVTFGYTF	TGTGCCAGTAGTATGACAGTTACCTTCGGCTACACCTTC
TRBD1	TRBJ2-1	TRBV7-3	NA	CASSAKGTEPLASYNEQFF	TGTGCCAGCAGCGCAAAGGGGACAGAACCCCTAGCATCCTACAATGAGCAGTTCTTC
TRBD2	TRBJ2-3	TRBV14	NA	CASSQDPGRGGNPDTQYF	TGTGCCAGCAGCCAAGATCCGGGGCGGGGGGGCAACCCAGATACGCAGTATTTT
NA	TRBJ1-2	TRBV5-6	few	CASSVRDSYGYTF	TGTGCCAGCAGCGTCAGGGACTCCTATGGCTACACCTTC
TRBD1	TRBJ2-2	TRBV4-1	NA	CASSLRTGWNTGELFF	TGCGCCAGCAGCCTTAGGACAGGCTGGAACACCGGGGAGCTGTTTTTT
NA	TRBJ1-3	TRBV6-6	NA	CASRSDRLSGNTIYF	TGTGCCAGCAGGTCCGACAGGTTGTCTGGAAACACCATATATTTT
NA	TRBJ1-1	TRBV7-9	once	CASSLPEEGRGTEAFF	TGTGCCAGCAGCTTACCCGAGGAGGGGAGGGGGACTGAAGCTTTCTTT
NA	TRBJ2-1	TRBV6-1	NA	CASSELGLTVGTNSNEQFF	TGTGCCAGCAGTGAATTGGGATTGACGGTTGGGACAAATTCCAATGAGCAGTTCTTC
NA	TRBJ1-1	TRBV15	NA	CATSRDYAALAMNTEAFF	TGTGCCACCAGCAGAGACTACGCGGCCCTCGCTATGAACACTGAAGCTTTCTTT
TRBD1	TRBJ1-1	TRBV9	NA	CASSKRQGDGAFF	TGTGCCAGCAGCAAACGACAGGGGGACGGGGCTTTCTTT
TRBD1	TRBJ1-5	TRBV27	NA	CASSTSQGAVRQPQHF	TGTGCCAGCAGTACCTCACAGGGGGCGGTAAGACAGCCCCAGCATTTT
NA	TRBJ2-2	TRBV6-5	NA	CASRKATGELFF	TGTGCCAGCAGGAAAGCCACCGGGGAGCTGTTTTTT
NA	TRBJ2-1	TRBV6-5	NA	CASSYSRPETYNEQFF	TGTGCCAGCAGTTACTCGAGGCCGGAAACCTACAATGAGCAGTTCTTC
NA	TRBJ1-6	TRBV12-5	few	CASGLVPAAGPVISLHF	TGTGCTAGTGGTTTGGTACCCGCGGCAGGGCCCGTAATATCCCTCCACTTT
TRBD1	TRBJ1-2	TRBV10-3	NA	CAISSDRVGCGYTF	TGTGCCATCAGCTCCGACAGGGTGGGGTGTGGCTACACCTTC
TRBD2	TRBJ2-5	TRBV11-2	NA	CASSNIGAGWMVKETQYF	TGTGCCAGCAGCAATATTGGAGCGGGGTGGATGGTAAAGGAGACCCAGTACTTC
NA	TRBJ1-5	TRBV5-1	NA	CASSPSGGWDQPQHF	TGCGCCAGCAGTCCCTCGGGGGGCTGGGACCAGCCCCAGCATTTT
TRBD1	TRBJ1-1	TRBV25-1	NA	CASSDPGQGAGKAFF	TGTGCCAGCAGTGATCCCGGACAGGGGGCCGGGAAAGCTTTCTTT
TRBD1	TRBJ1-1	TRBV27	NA	CASSCYQGGLNTEAFF	TGTGCCAGCAGTTGTTACCAGGGGGGCCTGAACACTGAAGCTTTCTTT
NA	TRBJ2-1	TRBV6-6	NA	CALGRDEDNEQFF	TGTGCCCTGGGGAGAGACGAAGACAATGAGCAGTTCTTC
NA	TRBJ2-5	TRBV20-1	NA	CSVRFGKTQYF	TGCAGTGTTCGCTTCGGGAAGACCCAGTACTTC
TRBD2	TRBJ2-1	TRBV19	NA	CASSIGGLAGGTYNEQFF	TGTGCCAGTAGTATAGGGGGACTAGCGGGGGGCACATACAATGAGCAGTTCTTC
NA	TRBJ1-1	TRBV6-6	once	CASSQPRSGNTEAFF	TGTGCCAGCAGTCAACCGAGATCTGGGAACACTGAAGCTTTCTTT
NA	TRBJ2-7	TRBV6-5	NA	CASSYLRASTEQYF	TGTGCCAGCAGTTACTTGAGGGCCTCTACCGAGCAGTACTTC
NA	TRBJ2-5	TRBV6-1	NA	CASTSPRETQYF	TGTGCCAGCACCTCTCCCCGGGAGACCCAGTACTTC
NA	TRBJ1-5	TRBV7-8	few	CASSLERGQPQHF	TGTGCCAGCAGCTTAGAAAGGGGTCAGCCCCAGCATTTT
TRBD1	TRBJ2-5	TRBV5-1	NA	CASSFYGTGVETQYF	TGCGCCAGCAGCTTTTACGGGACAGGGGTAGAGACCCAGTACTTC
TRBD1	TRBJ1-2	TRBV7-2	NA	CASSPWTGGWEGYTF	TGTGCCAGCAGCCCTTGGACAGGGGGCTGGGAAGGCTACACCTTC
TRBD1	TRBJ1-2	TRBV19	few	CASSIGVGQLYDGYTF	TGTGCCAGTAGTATAGGAGTGGGACAGCTCTATGATGGCTACACCTTC
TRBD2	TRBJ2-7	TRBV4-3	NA	CASSQQDVSEAGGPVSYEQYF	TGCGCCAGCAGCCAACAGGACGTTTCTGAGGCGGGGGGGCCCGTCTCCTACGAGCAGTACTTC
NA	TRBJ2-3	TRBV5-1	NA	CASSQSTDTQYF	TGCGCCAGCAGCCAGTCGACAGATACGCAGTATTTT
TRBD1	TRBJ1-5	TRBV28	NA	CASSPGTDLSNQPQHF	TGTGCCAGCAGTCCCGGGACAGACCTTAGCAATCAGCCCCAGCATTTT
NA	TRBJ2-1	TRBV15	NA	CATSRDLNEQFF	TGTGCCACCAGCAGAGATCTAAATGAGCAGTTCTTC
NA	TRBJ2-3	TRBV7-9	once	CASSLEGVLGLDTQYF	TGTGCCAGCAGCTTAGAGGGGGTCCTCGGGTTGGATACGCAGTATTTT
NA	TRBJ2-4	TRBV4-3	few	CASSQDRPGGVHIQYF	TGCGCCAGCAGCCAAGATCGTCCCGGGGGTGTGCACATTCAGTACTTC
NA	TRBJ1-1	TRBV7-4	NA	CASSFNREGSGGTEAFF	TGTGCCAGCAGCTTTAATCGGGAGGGCTCCGGTGGCACTGAAGCTTTCTTT
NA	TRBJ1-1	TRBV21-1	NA	CASSALPGQPQREAFF	TGTGCCAGCAGCGCACTCCCGGGACAGCCTCAAAGGGAAGCTTTCTTT
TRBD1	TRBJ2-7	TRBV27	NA	CASSQDRDPSYEQYF	TGTGCCAGCAGTCAAGACAGGGACCCTTCCTACGAGCAGTACTTC
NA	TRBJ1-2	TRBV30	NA	CAWSVQENGYTF	TGTGCCTGGAGTGTACAGGAGAATGGCTACACCTTC
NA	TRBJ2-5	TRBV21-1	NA	CASSKNPAGLAGDQETQYF	TGTGCCAGCAGCAAAAACCCGGCCGGACTAGCGGGGGACCAAGAGACCCAGTACTTC
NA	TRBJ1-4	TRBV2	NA	CAIRGGTTNEKLFF	TGTGCCATCCGGGGGGGAACTACTAATGAAAAACTGTTTTTT
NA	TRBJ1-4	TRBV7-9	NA	CASSPPDSANEKLFF	TGTGCCAGCAGCCCGCCGGACAGTGCTAATGAAAAACTGTTTTTT
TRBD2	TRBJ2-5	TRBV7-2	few	CASSLERGGSRQETQYF	TGTGCCAGCAGCTTAGAGCGGGGGGGCTCACGGCAAGAGACCCAGTACTTC
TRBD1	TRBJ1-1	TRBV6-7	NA	CASSPVDRDPEAFF	TGTGCCAGCAGTCCCGTCGACAGGGACCCTGAAGCTTTCTTT
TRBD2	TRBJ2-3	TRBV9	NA	CASSVIGLAGGPRPSDTQYF	TGTGCCAGCAGCGTGATCGGACTAGCGGGGGGGCCGCGACCGTCAGATACGCAGTATTTT
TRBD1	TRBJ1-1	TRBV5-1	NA	CASSPWRRGRRGEAFF	TGCGCCAGCAGCCCTTGGCGGAGGGGGCGCCGCGGTGAAGCTTTCTTT
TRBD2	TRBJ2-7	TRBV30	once	CAWSVLPWTSSYEQYF	TGTGCCTGGAGTGTGCTGCCTTGGACTAGCTCGTACGAGCAGTACTTC